The source of this T cell receptor (beta chain) is a study of T cells in Graves' hyperthyroidism and ophthalmopathy. General study results and limits: Patients with ophthalmopathy were separated from those with stable hyperthyroidism by a 13 V-J model. Blood samples included most of the expanded thyroid clonotypes exceeding 0.001.

Germline V gives CDR1 SGHAT, CDR2 FQNNGV. CDR3 length equals 18 residues. Trimming took 7 bases from V and 4 from J, leaving 26 bases between them. With regard to this clonotype: The antigen is undetermined.

Amplification yielded TCR beta CDR3 regions, with RNA transcripts as the source. Primed by the HTBI set, a first-round RT-PCR was run on the TCR CDR3. A single record per CDR3 protein comes from TCRdb applying MiXCR to the multiplex PCR reads. This table has about 270,000 distinct CDR3 sequences, 24% appearing once. Among ophthalmopathy patients, the Clinical Activity Score reached at least 3, the NOSPECS grade reached at least 4, and duration remained under 3 months. Exclusion of patients followed from uncontrolled infection, other autoimmune disease, pregnancy or lactation. The clonotype originates from a woman in her forties with Graves' ophthalmopathy. The V gene is TRBV11-2, the J gene TRBJ2-4; possible D gene TRBD1, 7 bases. Sequencing used blood. The CDR3 nucleotides read TGTGCCAGCATGCCCCGGGACAGTGTACTAGCCGGGAAAAACATTCAGTACTTC. The encoded protein is CASMPRDSVLAGKNIQYF. The full variable domain, its missing parts supplied by reference TRBV11-2 and TRBJ2-4, is EAGVAQSPRYKIIEKRQSVAFWCNPISGHATLYWYQQILGQGPKLLIQFQNNGVVDDSQLPKDRFSAERLKGVDSTLKIQPAKLEDSAVYLCASMPRDSVLAGKNIQYFGAGTRLSVL.